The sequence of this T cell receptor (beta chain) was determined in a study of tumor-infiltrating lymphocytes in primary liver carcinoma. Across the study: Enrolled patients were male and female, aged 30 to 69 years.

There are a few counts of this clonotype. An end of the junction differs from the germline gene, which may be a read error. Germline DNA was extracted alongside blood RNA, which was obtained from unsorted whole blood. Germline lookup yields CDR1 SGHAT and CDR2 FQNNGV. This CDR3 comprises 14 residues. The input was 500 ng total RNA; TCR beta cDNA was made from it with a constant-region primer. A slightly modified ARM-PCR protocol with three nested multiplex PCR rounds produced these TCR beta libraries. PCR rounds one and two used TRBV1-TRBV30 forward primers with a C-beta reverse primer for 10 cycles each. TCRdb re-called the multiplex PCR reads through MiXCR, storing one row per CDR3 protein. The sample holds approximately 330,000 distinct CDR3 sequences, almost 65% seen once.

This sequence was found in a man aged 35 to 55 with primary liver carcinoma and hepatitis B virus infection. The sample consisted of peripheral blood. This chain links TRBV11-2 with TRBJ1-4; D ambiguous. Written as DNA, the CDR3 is TGTGCCAGTAGCTTAGGTGTCCGTGGTGAAAAACTGCTTTTT. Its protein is CASSLGVRGEKLLF.